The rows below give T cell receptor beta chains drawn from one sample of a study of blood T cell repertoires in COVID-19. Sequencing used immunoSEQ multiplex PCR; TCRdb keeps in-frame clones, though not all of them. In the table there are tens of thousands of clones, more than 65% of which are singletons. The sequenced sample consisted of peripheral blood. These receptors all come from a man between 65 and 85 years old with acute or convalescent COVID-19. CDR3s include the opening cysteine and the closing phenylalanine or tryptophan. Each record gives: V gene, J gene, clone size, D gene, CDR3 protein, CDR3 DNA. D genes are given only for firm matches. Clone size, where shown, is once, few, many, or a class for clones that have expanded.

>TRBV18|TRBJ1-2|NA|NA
CASSPPKSAGKGHYGYTF
TGTGCCAGCTCACCACCAAAATCGGCAGGAAAGGGGCACTATGGCTACACCTTC
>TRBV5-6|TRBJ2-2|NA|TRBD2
CASSWTSGRANTGELFF
TGTGCCAGCAGTTGGACTAGCGGGAGGGCGAACACCGGGGAGCTGTTTTTT
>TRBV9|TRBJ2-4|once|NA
CASSPGSLAKNIQYF
TGTGCCAGCAGCCCTGGGAGTTTAGCCAAAAACATTCAGTACTTC
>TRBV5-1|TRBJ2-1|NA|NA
CASYHQGNEQFF
TGCGCCAGTTATCATCAGGGAAATGAGCAGTTCTTC
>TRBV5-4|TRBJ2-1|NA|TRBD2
CASSPLEAGVGDEQFF
TGTGCCAGCAGCCCCCTCGAAGCGGGAGTTGGGGATGAGCAGTTCTTC
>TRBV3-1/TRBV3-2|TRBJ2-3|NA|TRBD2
CASSQELAADTDTQYF
TGTGCCAGCAGCCAAGAACTAGCGGCTGACACAGATACGCAGTATTTT
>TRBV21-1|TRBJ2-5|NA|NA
CASSTGQAVGETQYF
TGTGCCAGCAGCACCGGACAGGCGGTAGGGGAGACCCAGTACTTC
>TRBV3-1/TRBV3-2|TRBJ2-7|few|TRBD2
CASSAGTSGYEQYF
TGTGCCAGCAGCGCGGGGACTAGCGGTTACGAGCAGTACTTC
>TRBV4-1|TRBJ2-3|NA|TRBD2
CASSQSLAGTFTDTQYF
TGCGCCAGCAGCCAAAGCCTAGCGGGAACATTCACAGATACGCAGTATTTT
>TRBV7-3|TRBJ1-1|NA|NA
CASSFGSGTEAFF
TGTGCCAGCAGCTTCGGCTCAGGCACTGAAGCTTTCTTT
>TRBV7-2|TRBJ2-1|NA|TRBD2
CASSARTSGYNEQFF
TGTGCCAGCAGCGCTCGGACTAGCGGCTACAATGAGCAGTTCTTC
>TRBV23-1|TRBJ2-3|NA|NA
CASSPSREGDGTDTQYF
TGCGCCAGCAGTCCCTCGAGGGAGGGGGACGGGACAGATACGCAGTATTTT
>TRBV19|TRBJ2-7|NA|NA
CASSPTGIYEQYF
TGTGCCAGTAGCCCTACGGGGATCTACGAGCAGTACTTC
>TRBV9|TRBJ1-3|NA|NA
CASSVAGLAGNTIYF
TGTGCCAGCAGCGTAGCAGGTCTCGCAGGAAACACCATATATTTT
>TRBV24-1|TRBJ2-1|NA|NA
CATSDLAGLGTYNEQFF
TGTGCCACCAGTGATTTGGCGGGGTTGGGAACCTACAATGAGCAGTTCTTC
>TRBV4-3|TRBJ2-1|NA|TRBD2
CASSPGTSGVGYNEQFF
TGCGCCAGCAGCCCGGGGACTAGCGGGGTGGGATACAATGAGCAGTTCTTC
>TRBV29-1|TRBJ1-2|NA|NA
CSVEAGAPSYGYTF
TGCAGCGTTGAAGCGGGAGCCCCTTCCTATGGCTACACCTTC
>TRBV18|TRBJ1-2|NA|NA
CASSPTGYGYTF
TGTGCCAGCTCACCAACAGGCTATGGCTACACCTTC
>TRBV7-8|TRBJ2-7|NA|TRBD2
CASSLRGQLAGGEQYF
TGTGCCAGCAGCTTACGAGGACAATTAGCGGGAGGCGAGCAGTACTTC
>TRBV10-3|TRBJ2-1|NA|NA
CAISSGGLPYNEQFF
TGTGCCATCAGTTCCGGGGGACTTCCTTACAATGAGCAGTTCTTC
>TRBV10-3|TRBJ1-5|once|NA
CAISDLSGQPQHF
TGTGCCATCAGTGATCTATCGGGACAGCCCCAGCATTTT
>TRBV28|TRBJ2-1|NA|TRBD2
CASFPRRGSGGNEQFF
TGTGCCAGCTTCCCTCGCCGGGGGTCGGGGGGCAATGAGCAGTTCTTC
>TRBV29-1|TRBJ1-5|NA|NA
CSVAGINNSQPQHF
TGCAGCGTTGCCGGGATAAACAATTCTCAGCCCCAGCATTTT
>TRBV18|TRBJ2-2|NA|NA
CASSTETNTGELFF
TGTGCCAGCTCGACAGAGACGAACACCGGGGAGCTGTTTTTT
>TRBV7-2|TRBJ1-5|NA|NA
CASSYSTGGQPQHF
TGTGCCAGCAGCTACTCGACAGGCGGTCAGCCCCAGCATTTT